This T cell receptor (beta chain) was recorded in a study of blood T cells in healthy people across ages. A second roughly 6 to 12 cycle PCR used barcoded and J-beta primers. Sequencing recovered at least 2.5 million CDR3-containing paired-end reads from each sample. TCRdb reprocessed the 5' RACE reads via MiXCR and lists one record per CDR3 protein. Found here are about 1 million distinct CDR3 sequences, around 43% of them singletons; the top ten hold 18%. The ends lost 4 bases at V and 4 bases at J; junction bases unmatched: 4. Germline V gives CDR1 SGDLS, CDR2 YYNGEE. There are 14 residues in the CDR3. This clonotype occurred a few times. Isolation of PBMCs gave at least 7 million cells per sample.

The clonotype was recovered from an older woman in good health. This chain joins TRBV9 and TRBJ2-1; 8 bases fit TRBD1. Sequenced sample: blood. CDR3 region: CASSPRQGYNEQFF. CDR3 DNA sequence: TGTGCCAGCAGCCCTAGACAGGGGTACAATGAGCAGTTCTTC.